This TCR beta chain was sequenced during a study of T cells after yellow fever vaccination. TCR cDNA was made by 5'RACE template switching, adding a universal primer site and UMIs. TCRdb independently ran MiXCR on the 5' RACE reads; one entry per CDR3 protein. The repertoire holds 60,000 to 95,000 distinct CDR3 sequences, with around 7.9% as singletons. The V end lost 2 bases, the J end lost 10 bases, and 9 bases lay between the germline ends. Looked up from germline, CDR1 is MNHEY and CDR2 is SVGAGI. CDR3 length: 13 residues. The sample holds many counts of this clonotype. Its matching antigen is unknown. Study observations and caveats: Abundant clonotypes from the bulk population could have been carried over as contaminants into FACS-sorted repertoires.

The receptor's source is a young man who received the YFV17D yellow fever vaccine. Sequenced material: CD8+ T cells sorted from PBMCs, taken around 10 days after the first yellow fever vaccination. V is TRBV6-5 and J is TRBJ1-6; D gene ambiguous. The CDR3 DNA reads TGTGCCAGCAGTTACGAGGATAGATCACCCCTCCACTTT. It encodes CASSYEDRSPLHF.